This T cell receptor (beta chain) was obtained from a study of graft-versus-host responses after intestinal transplantation. The method was immunoSEQ multiplex PCR; TCRdb's version includes in-frame clones alone and lacks a portion of them. The table records roughly 100,000 clones, about 88% of them present only once. The CDR3 length is 14 residues. CDR1 MNHNS and CDR2 SASEGT come from the germline V gene. The ends lost 5 bases at V and 3 bases at J; junction bases unmatched: 3. As to this clone: Its specificity is unknown. Within the sample, other DNA sequences also encode this same CDR3.

This receptor was taken from a human donor who received an intestinal transplant. The chain is built from TRBV6-1 and TRBJ1-2; 10 bases are a match to TRBD1. Specimen: unstimulated CD4+ T cells sorted from spleen or lymph node cells, collected before intestinal transplant. This chain's CDR3 is CASSPGTGDYGYTF. The CDR3 bases are TGTGCCAGCAGTCCCGGGACAGGGGACTATGGCTACACCTTC.